This entry describes one T cell receptor beta chain. The antigen is not known. Donors each provided roughly 9.6 milliliters of peripheral blood. The data are from a study of blood T cells in healthy people across ages. The study's findings and limits: When set beside aged donors, long-lived donors presented more naive CD4+ cells and higher diversity. TCR beta diversity, measured per million T cells, fell in a roughly linear way with age.

The use of a sample-barcoded 5' primer and a J-beta primer mix characterized a second PCR of roughly 6 to 11 cycles. Per-sample output comprised a minimum of 3 million paired-end reads containing CDR3. TCRdb reprocessed the 5' RACE reads with MiXCR, giving one entry per CDR3 protein. The sample has 780,000 or so distinct CDR3 sequences, about 53% seen once. The CDR3 covers 14 residues. V lost 6 bases and J 5 bases, leaving 16 bases between the germline ends. Germline V lookup: CDR1 MNHNS, CDR2 SASEGT. This chain joins TRBV6-1 and TRBJ1-2, with D possibly matching TRBD1 (5 bases). The sample comprised blood. The receptor's source is a man of 80 years or more in good health. This CDR3 reads CASSAGDSGYGYTF. The CDR3 bases are TGTGCCAGCAGCGCTGGGGACTCGGGGTATGGCTACACCTTC.